These 29 T cell receptor beta chains were all obtained from the same sample, sequenced in a study of blood T cells in healthy people across ages. Using a J-beta primer mix together with a sample-barcoded 5' primer, a second PCR was run for roughly 6 to 12 cycles. TCRdb ran MiXCR on the 5' RACE reads and lists one entry per CDR3 protein. The sample shows about 670,000 distinct CDR3 sequences, 40% to 45% of them seen only once. Material for sequencing was blood. These receptors were taken from an elderly man in good health.

The chain carries TRBV5-1 and TRBJ1-1; TRBD1 agrees at 9 bases. The CDR3 extends over 14 amino acids. The junction had 4 bases not matched to a gene; V was cut back by 4 bases and J by 3 bases. Germline lookup yields CDR1 SGHRS and CDR2 YFSETQ. Written as DNA, the CDR3 is TGCGCCAGCAGCCGGGACAGGGCCTACACTGAAGCTTTCTTT. Translated, it gives CASSRDRAYTEAFF.

V gene TRBV28 combines with J gene TRBJ2-7; D possibly corresponds to TRBD1 (5 bases). V lost 8 bases, J lost 2 bases, and 10 bases lay in between. The V gene's germline CDR1 is MDHEN and CDR2 SYDVKM. The CDR3 covers 12 residues. The CDR3: CASRDSPYEQYF. In nucleotides, the CDR3 is TGTGCCAGCCGAGACAGTCCCTACGAGCAGTACTTC.

This chain connects TRBV4-3 to TRBJ2-1; tentatively, D is TRBD2 (6 bases). CDR1 LGHNA and CDR2 YSLEER come from the germline V gene. The CDR3 is made up of 15 amino acids. Trimming took off 0 bases at V and 2 bases at J, with 8 bases between the two ends. CDR3 loop: CASSQEAGPYNEQFF. The CDR3 DNA follows: TGCGCCAGCAGCCAAGAAGCGGGCCCCTACAATGAGCAGTTCTTC.

This clonotype has a handful of counts. The chain employs TRBV20-1 and TRBJ2-7; 8 nucleotides agree with TRBD2. Per the germline V gene, CDR1 is DFQATT and CDR2 is SNEGSKA (reference sequence). After removal of 4 bases from V and 3 bases from J, the junction contained 2 bases not matched to a gene. CDR3 length equals 12 residues. CDR3 DNA: TGCAGTGCTACCGGGGGGGACTACGAGCAGTACTTC. The encoded protein is CSATGGDYEQYF.

This clonotype was observed a handful of times. The chain carries TRBV7-2 and TRBJ2-2; D unresolved. Germline CDR1 is SGHTA and CDR2 is FQGNSA. V lost 4 bases to trimming and J lost 8 bases, with 11 bases between them. This CDR3 region has 13 residues. CDR3 residues: CASSSVTAGELFF. The CDR3 nucleotides read TGTGCCAGCAGCTCCGTGACCGCAGGGGAGCTGTTTTTT. Complete variable domain (other parts from reference TRBV7-2 and TRBJ2-2): GAGVSQSPSNKVTEKGKDVELRCDPISGHTALYWYRQSLGQGLEFLIYFQGNSAPDKSGLPSDRFSAERTGGSVSTLTIQRTQQEDSAVYLCASSSVTAGELFFGEGSRLTVL.

V gene TRBV28 combines with J gene TRBJ2-2; TRBD1 agrees at 9 bases. The CDR3 runs 16 residues. Germline-derived CDR1 and CDR2 are MDHEN and SYDVKM. V gave up 4 bases and J gave up 6 bases; unmatched junction bases: 9. CDR3 in amino acids: CASSYSTGGWSGELFF. The CDR3 bases are TGTGCCAGCAGTTACTCGACAGGGGGGTGGTCCGGGGAGCTGTTTTTT. The variable domain in full, completed from reference TRBV28 and TRBJ2-2, reads DVKVTQSSRYLVKRTGEKVFLECVQDMDHENMFWYRQDPGLGLRLIYFSYDVKMKEKGDIPEGYSVSREKKERFSLILESASTNQTSMYLCASSYSTGGWSGELFFGEGSRLTVL.

The chain is built from TRBV7-7 and TRBJ2-5; a possible D gene is TRBD1 (5 bases). The length of the CDR3 is 15 residues. With 2 bases removed from V and 2 bases from J, the gap between germline ends came to 12 bases. Germline V CDR1 and CDR2: SSHAT, FNYEAQ (reference sequence). For the CDR3, the DNA is TGTGCCAGCAGCTTACGTCAGGGCGTACAAGAGACCCAGTACTTC. Translated, it gives CASSLRQGVQETQYF.

The chain carries TRBV20-1 and TRBJ1-5; 7 bases are shared with TRBD1. From germline, CDR1 is DFQATT and CDR2 SNEGSKA (reference sequence). This CDR3 has 13 amino acids. Trimming took 6 bases from V and 4 from J; bases not matched to a gene: 6. CDR3: CSARSGGNQPQHF. The CDR3 DNA is TGCAGTGCCAGATCAGGGGGAAATCAGCCCCAGCATTTT.

The CDR3 spells CASVPTSSTDTQYF. CDR3 nucleotide sequence: TGTGCCAGCGTCCCGACAAGCTCCACAGATACGCAGTATTTT. The gene calls are TRBV11-1 and TRBJ2-3, with D hard to call. This CDR3 contains 14 residues. The germline V gene has CDR1 SGHAT and CDR2 FQDESV (reference sequence). V was cut by 8 bases and J by 2 bases, with 14 bases left in between.

This rearrangement joins TRBV10-2 to TRBJ2-5, with D perhaps matching TRBD2 (5 bases). This CDR3 is built from 14 residues. Looked up from germline, CDR1 is WSHSY and CDR2 is SAAADI. Deletions cut 6 bases from V and 4 bases from J, with 15 bases between. The CDR3 spells CASREPGSSETQYF. The CDR3, as DNA: TGCGCCAGCAGAGAACCGGGGTCGTCAGAGACCCAGTACTTC.

Concerning this clonotype itself: A much larger clone lies one base from this, so it may be a read error. Here the CDR3 reads CASSVSGARETQYF. DNA for the CDR3: TGTGCCAGCAGCGTGAGCGGGGCCAGAGAGACCCAGTACTTC. V usage is TRBV7-2 and J usage is TRBJ2-5; 7 bases line up with TRBD2. CDR3 length equals 14 residues. The V and J ends lost 5 bases and 4 bases, in that order; junction bases with no gene match: 7. Germline CDR1 reads SGHTA; CDR2 reads FQGNSA.

This clonotype was detected only a few times. The V call is TRBV20-1, the J call TRBJ1-6; D unclear. There are 14 residues in the CDR3. The V gene lost 0 bases and the J gene lost 5 bases, with 8 bases spanning the gap. CDR1 and CDR2 (germline): DFQATT, SNEGSKA (reference sequence). The CDR3 here is CSARDQLNNSPLHF. In DNA, the CDR3 is TGCAGTGCTAGAGACCAGCTTAATAATTCACCCCTCCACTTT.

This clonotype appeared a single time. J is TRBJ2-7 and V is TRBV5-1, with TRBD2 matching over 9 bases. This CDR3 comprises 14 residues. The V gene's germline CDR1 is SGHRS and CDR2 YFSETQ. Trimming removed 4 bases from V and 3 bases from J; junction bases left unmatched: 5. The CDR3 coding sequence is TGCGCCAGCAGCAAGGGGACTAGCAGCTACGAGCAGTACTTC. Protein: CASSKGTSSYEQYF.

The chain has TRBV21-1 and TRBJ2-3; the table assigns TRBD1, which was not confirmed against the DNA. TRBV21-1 is listed as a pseudogene. The CDR3 spans 15 residues. The CDR3 loop reads CASSKGKGGTDTQYF. The CDR3 nucleotides are TGTGCCAGCAGCAAAGGGAAGGGGGGTACAGATACGCAGTATTTT.

The gene calls are TRBV6-2 or TRBV6-3 and TRBJ2-1, with 12 bases matching TRBD2. The better agreement between TRBJ2-7 and the DNA end casts doubt on the J call. CDR1 is MNHEY, CDR2 SVGEGT, per germline. The CDR3 totals 17 residues. The CDR3 reads CASFGLAGGVSYNEQYF. The CDR3, as DNA: TGTGCCAGCTTCGGGCTAGCGGGGGGGGTATCCTACAATGAGCAGTACTTC.

This chain links TRBV20-1 with TRBJ2-5, with TRBD1 identical over 8 bases. The CDR3 length is 15 residues. CDR1 and CDR2 (germline): DFQATT, SNEGSKA (reference sequence). Germline trimming cut 1 base from V and 0 bases from J; bases unmatched to any gene: 4. As DNA, the CDR3 is TGCAGTGCTAGAGGGGACAGGAGCCACCAAGAGACCCAGTACTTC. This encodes CSARGDRSHQETQYF.

The chain is built from TRBV29-1 and TRBJ1-1; D gene ambiguous. This CDR3 is built from 12 residues. Germline V gene sequence: CDR1 SQVTM, CDR2 ANQGSEA. The ends were cut back, 1 base at V and 7 bases at J, with 10 bases in the middle. CDR3: CSVEGHKVEAFF. In DNA, the CDR3 is TGCAGCGTTGAAGGGCACAAAGTTGAAGCTTTCTTT. The full variable domain, rest sourced from reference TRBV29-1 and TRBJ1-1, is SAVISQKPSRDICQRGTSLTIQCQVDSQVTMMFWYRQQPGQSLTLIATANQGSEATYESGFVIDKFPISRPNLTFSTLTVSNMSPEDSSIYLCSVEGHKVEAFFGQGTRLTVV.

The V call is TRBV7-2, the J call TRBJ1-1; D is uncertain. Trimming left V 5 bases short and J 5 bases short, with 18 bases between. The CDR3 has 15 amino acids. Germline-derived CDR1 and CDR2 are SGHTA and FQGNSA. The CDR3 is CASSLQVTSRTEAFF. As DNA, the CDR3 is TGTGCCAGCAGCCTCCAGGTTACGAGTAGAACTGAAGCTTTCTTT.

The chain is built from TRBV7-2 and TRBJ1-1; 12 bases match TRBD1. The V and J ends lost 5 bases and 10 bases, in that order; junction bases with no gene match: 11. This CDR3 region has 15 residues. Germline loops: CDR1 SGHTA, CDR2 FQGNSA. The DNA for the CDR3 is TGTGCCAGCAGCCCAGGAGGGACAGGGGGCGCAAGAGCTTTCTTT. Amino acid sequence: CASSPGGTGGARAFF. Full variable domain (remainder filled in from reference TRBV7-2 and TRBJ1-1): GAGVSQSPSNKVTEKGKDVELRCDPISGHTALYWYRQSLGQGLEFLIYFQGNSAPDKSGLPSDRFSAERTGGSVSTLTIQRTQQEDSAVYLCASSPGGTGGARAFFGQGTRLTVV.

This clonotype was counted ten times or more. The chain uses TRBV7-2 and TRBJ2-5; D call uncertain. V lost 5 bases, J lost 1 base, and 8 bases lay in between. Germline CDR1 is SGHTA and CDR2 is FQGNSA. The CDR3 is made up of 13 amino acids. The DNA for the CDR3 is TGTGCCAGCAGCCCCCGGCTCCAAGAGACCCAGTACTTC. Encoded protein: CASSPRLQETQYF.

This clonotype was counted a few times. The chain has TRBV24-1 and TRBJ2-5; D gene uncertain. Looked up from germline, CDR1 is KGHDR and CDR2 is SFDVKD. This CDR3 comprises 13 residues. Trimming pared 5 bases from V and 1 base from J, leaving 7 bases between. CDR3 coding DNA: TGTGCCACCAGTGGGCAGCCCCAAGAGACCCAGTACTTC. It yields the protein CATSGQPQETQYF.

The rearrangement links TRBV3-1 to TRBJ2-5; no clear D. The CDR3 is 13 residues long. With 4 bases removed from V and 5 bases from J, the gap between germline ends came to 11 bases. CDR1 is LGHDT, CDR2 YNNKEL, per germline (reference sequence). The CDR3 reads CASSLPVSETQYF. CDR3 DNA sequence: TGTGCCAGCAGCCTTCCGGTTTCGGAGACCCAGTACTTC.

The CDR3 region has the DNA TGTGCCAGCAGTCCGGGAGTCAATGAGCAGTTCTTC. Translating gives CASSPGVNEQFF. The rearrangement links TRBV2 to TRBJ2-1, with TRBD2 as a possible D gene (6 bases). The V end lost 5 bases, the J end lost 6 bases, and 8 bases lay between the germline ends. The CDR3 consists of 12 residues. From germline, CDR1 is SNHLY and CDR2 FYNNEI.

This clonotype was seen more than once but under ten times. The chain uses TRBV12-3 or TRBV12-4 and TRBJ2-1, with 8 bases matching TRBD2. CDR3 length: 14 amino acids. V shed 10 bases, J shed 0 bases, and the junction held 5 bases outside the gene matches. CDR3 DNA sequence: TGTGCCACTATAGCGGGGAGCTCCTACAATGAGCAGTTCTTC. It is translated as CATIAGSSYNEQFF.

In this sample, this clonotype turned up many times. The chain recombines TRBV7-2 with TRBJ1-5; D possibly corresponds to TRBD1 (6 bases). The V gene lost 5 bases and the J gene lost 1 base, with 12 bases spanning the gap. CDR1 and CDR2 (germline): SGHTA, FQGNSA. This CDR3 has 15 residues. The CDR3 sequence is CASSPQGPSNQPQHF. For the CDR3, the DNA is TGTGCCAGCAGCCCACAGGGACCGAGCAATCAGCCCCAGCATTTT.

This clonotype was seen a few times. The rearrangement uses TRBV7-9 and TRBJ2-7; D not certain. V was shortened by 1 base and J by 6 bases, with 7 bases between the two germline ends. CDR1 SEHNR and CDR2 FQNEAQ come from the germline V gene (reference sequence). The CDR3 contains 12 residues. The CDR3: CASSLGRSEQYF. In DNA form, the CDR3 reads TGTGCCAGCAGCTTAGGCCGATCCGAGCAGTACTTC.

This clonotype was seen at least ten times. This chain connects TRBV7-2 to TRBJ2-6, with 7 nucleotides matching TRBD1. Losses at the gene ends were 5 bases for V and 0 bases for J; bases not matched to a gene: 10. The germline gives CDR1 SGHTA, CDR2 FQGNSA. There are 18 residues in the CDR3. CDR3 sequence reads: CASSQTGTRSSGANVLTF. CDR3 nucleotide sequence: TGTGCCAGCAGCCAGACAGGGACGAGAAGCTCTGGGGCCAACGTCCTGACTTTC.

The chain combines TRBV27 with TRBJ2-7; 9 bases match TRBD1. Judging by the DNA end, TRBJ2-5 fits better; the J call may be wrong. CDR3 length equals 15 residues. Looked up from germline, CDR1 is MNHEY and CDR2 is SMNVEV (reference sequence). CDR3 nucleotide sequence: TGTGCCAGCAGTTCTCCGGGACAGGGTGTTAGGACCCAGTACTTC. Translated: CASSSPGQGVRTQYF.

This sequence joins TRBV5-4 and TRBJ2-7, with 10 bases matching TRBD2. The ends lost 4 bases at V and 4 bases at J; junction bases unmatched: 8. Germline V gene sequence: CDR1 SGHNT, CDR2 YYREEE (reference sequence). The CDR3 is 15 amino acids. The CDR3 nucleotides read TGTGCCAGCAGCCGAAGCGGGAGGGAGAAATACGAGCAGTACTTC. This sequence encodes CASSRSGREKYEQYF.